This T cell receptor beta chain was captured in a study of post-analysis software for immune sequencing data. With 6 bases clipped from V and 7 bases from J, the junction kept 5 bases outside the gene matches. There are 15 residues in the CDR3. Notes on the study in general: Patients had higher frequencies than controls of a few TRBV segments, including TRBV5-6, TRBV5-1 and TRBV20-1.

This clonotype was counted only a few times. As yet, its antigen is unknown. Built from TCR beta cDNA, the libraries had unique molecular identifiers in them. MiXCR, run by TCRdb on the PCR reads, gives a single entry per CDR3 protein. The sample has 450,000 to 700,000 distinct CDR3 sequences, roughly two fifths seen once; the top ten hold around 1.7%. V and J are TRBV12-3 or TRBV12-4 and TRBJ2-1, with 14 bases identical to TRBD2. The source of this sequence is a girl aged 10 to 17 with multiple sclerosis. The specimen was blood. Here the CDR3 reads CASRGTSGRGNEQFF. The CDR3 region has the DNA TGTGCCAGCAGGGGGACTAGCGGGAGAGGGAATGAGCAGTTCTTC.